These 32 T cell receptor beta chains were all obtained from the same sample, sequenced in a study of early T cells in non-severe SARS-CoV-2 infection. Using its own MiXCR run on the 5' RACE reads, TCRdb lists one record per CDR3 protein. The data show roughly 120,000 distinct CDR3 sequences, 15% seen once. The sample was whole blood. Every receptor here comes from an adult who was a healthcare worker with PCR-confirmed SARS-CoV-2 infection or an uninfected control (not recorded which).

The chain carries TRBV12-3 or TRBV12-4 and TRBJ2-1, with 9 nucleotides matching TRBD2. V was clipped by 2 bases and J by 8 bases; unmatched bases: 10. The CDR3 extends over 16 amino acids. The CDR3 DNA reads TGTGCCAGCAGTTTAAGGGTAGCGGGGGACACCGATGAGCAGTTCTTC. Translated: CASSLRVAGDTDEQFF.

V and J are TRBV30 and TRBJ2-5; no reliable D call. Germline CDR1 is GTSNPN and CDR2 is SVGIG (reference sequence). The CDR3 length is 10 residues. The germline V and J ends were trimmed by 1 base and 5 bases, with 2 bases remaining between them. The CDR3 loop reads CAWSDETQYF. The CDR3 DNA is TGTGCCTGGAGTGATGAGACCCAGTACTTC.

This clonotype was observed a few times. This chain links TRBV12-3 or TRBV12-4 with TRBJ2-5, with D maybe TRBD2 (6 bases). The CDR3 covers 12 residues. V was clipped by 8 bases and J by 0 bases, with 7 bases between them. The CDR3 coding sequence is TGTGCCAGCGGGAGGTACCAAGAGACCCAGTACTTC. As protein: CASGRYQETQYF.

The chain joins TRBV29-1 to TRBJ2-7; D gene uncertain. The CDR3 is made up of 11 amino acids. V gave up 7 bases and J gave up 3 bases, with 10 bases separating them. Germline V lookup: CDR1 SQVTM, CDR2 ANQGSEA. CDR3 bases: TGCAGCGCGGGCGGAGACTACGAGCAGTACTTC. The encoded protein is CSAGGDYEQYF.

The chain is built from TRBV3-1 and TRBJ1-6; TRBD1 matches 7 bases. The V segment lost 6 bases and the J segment 9 bases; nucleotides outside the gene matches: 11. The CDR3 contains 15 residues. CDR1 and CDR2 from the germline V gene are LGHDT and YNNKEL (reference sequence). The CDR3 sequence: CASSPPGQTSSPLHF. CDR3 DNA sequence: TGTGCCAGCAGTCCTCCGGGACAGACGAGTTCACCCCTCCACTTT.

The V gene is TRBV20-1, the J gene TRBJ2-1; D might be TRBD1 (5 bases). CDR1 and CDR2 from the germline V gene are DFQATT and SNEGSKA (reference sequence). The CDR3 sequence is 13 residues long. The V and J ends lost 4 bases and 2 bases respectively, with 9 bases between them. CDR3 nucleotide sequence: TGCAGTGCTAACAGGCCTACCTACAATGAGCAGTTCTTC. Protein: CSANRPTYNEQFF.

J is TRBJ2-5 and V is TRBV29-1; 10 positions match TRBD1. This CDR3 is 13 amino acids long. V shed 7 bases and J 7 bases; nucleotides not matched to a gene: 9. The germline gives CDR1 SQVTM, CDR2 ANQGSEA. DNA for the CDR3: TGCAGCGCTGGGACAGGGGCGAAAGGGACCCAGTACTTC. As protein: CSAGTGAKGTQYF. The full variable domain, completed using reference TRBV29-1 and TRBJ2-5, is SAVISQKPSRDICQRGTSLTIQCQVDSQVTMMFWYRQQPGQSLTLIATANQGSEATYESGFVIDKFPISRPNLTFSTLTVSNMSPEDSSIYLCSAGTGAKGTQYFGPGTRLLVL.

This clonotype appeared many times. The chain employs TRBV5-4 and TRBJ1-1, with D possibly being TRBD1 (5 bases). CDR1 and CDR2 from the germline V gene are SGHNT and YYREEE (reference sequence). Trimming shortened V by 4 bases and J by 0 bases, and 10 bases separated the two germline ends. There are 14 residues in the CDR3. DNA for the CDR3: TGTGCCAGCAGCCTGGGGCTCATGAACACTGAAGCTTTCTTT. This gives the protein CASSLGLMNTEAFF.

This chain links TRBV13 with TRBJ2-5; 8 bases match TRBD2. The germline gives CDR1 PRHDT, CDR2 FYEKMQ (reference sequence). This CDR3 has 15 amino acids. Unmatched junction bases numbered 9, after V lost 4 bases and J lost 5 bases. CDR3 nucleotides: TGTGCCAGCAGCTCCTACGGGGGGGCCAGGGAGACCCAGTACTTC. Protein: CASSSYGGARETQYF.

This clonotype was detected a few times. This rearrangement joins TRBV24-1 to TRBJ2-3; 12 nucleotides align to TRBD2. The germline V gene encodes CDR1 KGHDR and CDR2 SFDVKD. The length of the CDR3 is 18 residues. Trimming removed 5 bases from V and 0 bases from J; junction bases left unmatched: 8. The CDR3 DNA reads as TGTGCCACCAGTGGGACTAGCGGGGACCACCCTAGCACAGATACGCAGTATTTT. It yields the protein CATSGTSGDHPSTDTQYF.

The genes are TRBV6-5 and TRBJ2-2, with 13 bases aligning to TRBD2. The CDR3 is made up of 17 amino acids. The germline V gene encodes CDR1 MNHEY and CDR2 SVGAGI. V shed 6 bases, J shed 3 bases, and the junction held 7 bases outside the gene matches. CDR3 in amino acids: CASRMTSGGPDTGELFF. In nucleotides, the CDR3 is TGTGCCAGCAGGATGACTAGCGGGGGGCCCGACACCGGGGAGCTGTTTTTT.

The V and J genes are TRBV11-2 and TRBJ1-1; D is ambiguous. Germline loops: CDR1 SGHAT, CDR2 FQNNGV. This CDR3 is 16 amino acids long. Deletions cut 1 base from V and 6 bases from J, with 18 bases between. The CDR3 region is CASSLASRPRNAEAFF. The CDR3 bases are TGTGCCAGCAGCTTAGCCTCGAGACCCAGAAACGCTGAAGCTTTCTTT.

This clonotype appeared a few times. This chain connects TRBV14 to TRBJ2-1; 7 bases map to TRBD1. The CDR3 consists of 16 residues. Germline-derived CDR1 and CDR2 are SGHDN and FVKESK. J was trimmed by 3 bases and V by 1 base; bases with no gene match: 6. The CDR3 nucleotides read TGTGCCAGCAGCCAAGGACAGGGAGTATTCTACAATGAGCAGTTCTTC. It encodes CASSQGQGVFYNEQFF. Filled out from reference TRBV14 and TRBJ2-1, the complete variable domain reads EAGVTQFPSHSVIEKGQTVTLRCDPISGHDNLYWYRRVMGKEIKFLLHFVKESKQDESGMPNNRFLAERTGGTYSTLKVQPAELEDSGVYFCASSQGQGVFYNEQFFGPGTRLTVL.

This sequence joins TRBV20-1 and TRBJ2-3, with 11 bases aligning to TRBD2. Looked up from germline, CDR1 is DFQATT and CDR2 is SNEGSKA (reference sequence). With V trimmed by 5 bases and J by 1 base, 11 bases remained unmatched. This CDR3 comprises 17 residues. The CDR3 protein is CSAPNSQLAGGTDTQYF. CDR3 sequence (DNA): TGCAGTGCTCCAAACAGCCAACTAGCGGGGGGCACAGATACGCAGTATTTT.

The gene calls are TRBV20-1 and TRBJ2-5; D is unresolved. The ends were cut back, 4 bases at V and 2 bases at J, with 8 bases in the middle. The CDR3 is made up of 12 amino acids. Germline V gives CDR1 DFQATT, CDR2 SNEGSKA (reference sequence). The CDR3 protein is CSATSEQETQYF. In DNA form, the CDR3 reads TGCAGTGCTACCAGTGAACAAGAGACCCAGTACTTC.

The gene calls are TRBV30 and TRBJ1-2; 10 bases are a match to TRBD1. Trimming took 1 base from V and 6 from J; bases not matched to a gene: 5. The CDR3 spans 14 residues. Germline-derived CDR1 and CDR2 are GTSNPN and SVGIG (reference sequence). CDR3 residues: CAWSEGDRGNGYTF. The CDR3 bases are TGTGCCTGGAGTGAAGGGGACAGGGGAAATGGCTACACCTTC.

This clonotype was counted between two and nine times. The J gene is TRBJ2-7, the V gene TRBV6-2 or TRBV6-3; 7 nucleotides align to TRBD1. The germline gives CDR1 MNHEY, CDR2 SVGEGT. The CDR3 length is 16 residues. The V gene end was trimmed by 2 bases and the J gene end by 3 bases; junction bases not matched to a gene: 10. The CDR3 coding sequence is TGTGCCAGCAGTTACCGCCCTACCGGGACAGTCTACGAGCAGTACTTC. Translated: CASSYRPTGTVYEQYF.

V and J are TRBV7-2 and TRBJ2-1; 8 bases are a match to TRBD2. J lost 4 bases, V lost 1 base, and 6 bases had no gene match. Germline V gene lookup returns CDR1 SGHTA and CDR2 FQGNSA. The length of the CDR3 is 16 residues. The chain's CDR3 is CASSLVTQRGYNEQFF. The CDR3 nucleotides are TGTGCCAGCAGCTTAGTTACCCAGCGGGGGTACAATGAGCAGTTCTTC. The whole variable domain, filled in from reference TRBV7-2 and TRBJ2-1, reads GAGVSQSPSNKVTEKGKDVELRCDPISGHTALYWYRQSLGQGLEFLIYFQGNSAPDKSGLPSDRFSAERTGGSVSTLTIQRTQQEDSAVYLCASSLVTQRGYNEQFFGPGTRLTVL.

Ten or more counts support this clonotype. J is TRBJ2-2 and V is TRBV9, with D unresolved. This CDR3 has 15 residues. The V gene lost 5 bases and the J gene lost 1 base, with 12 bases spanning the gap. Germline CDR1 and CDR2: SGDLS and YYNGEE. The CDR3 DNA follows: TGTGCCAGCAGTCGTAGTTTACAGAACACCGGGGAGCTGTTTTTT. Its protein product is CASSRSLQNTGELFF.

This clonotype was observed many times. The V and J genes are TRBV12-3 or TRBV12-4 and TRBJ1-2; D possibly corresponds to TRBD1 (5 bases). The CDR3 is made up of 13 amino acids. Trimming stripped 5 bases from V and 0 bases from J, with 7 bases between. CDR3 residues: CASSGAANYGYTF. The CDR3, as DNA: TGTGCCAGCAGTGGGGCCGCTAACTATGGCTACACCTTC.

Comment on this clonotype: One end of the junction is discordant with germline, which a read error may explain. The CDR3 loop is CASSPQGGTEKLFF. The DNA for the CDR3 is TGTGCCAGCTCGCCACAGGGGGGGACTGAAAAACTGTTTTTT. The gene calls are TRBV18 and TRBJ1-4; 8 bases align to TRBD1. Germline CDR1 and CDR2: KGHSH and LQKENI. CDR3 size: 14 residues.

This chain links TRBV5-6 with TRBJ1-1, with unresolved D. The CDR3 is made up of 15 amino acids. V dropped 1 base and J dropped 4 bases, with 14 bases sitting between them. Per germline, CDR1 SGHDT and CDR2 YYEEEE. The CDR3 protein is CASSLLLLKGTEAFF. DNA for the CDR3: TGTGCCAGCAGCTTGCTACTTTTGAAAGGCACTGAAGCTTTCTTT.

This sequence joins TRBV12-3 or TRBV12-4 and TRBJ2-2, with D possibly being TRBD1 or TRBD2 (5 bases each). The germline V and J ends were trimmed by 6 bases and 3 bases, with 20 bases remaining between them. The CDR3 length is 17 residues. The CDR3 DNA reads TGTGCCAGCAGGTTGGGGACCGATCGCTTTGACACCGGGGAGCTGTTTTTT. It yields the protein CASRLGTDRFDTGELFF.

This clonotype was seen more than once but under ten times. As DNA, the CDR3 is TGTGCCAGCAGCTTAAGGACGTCGGACAGGGCGACAGATACGCAGTATTTT. Its translation is CASSLRTSDRATDTQYF. The chain carries TRBV7-9 and TRBJ2-3, with TRBD1 matching over 8 bases. The CDR3 has 17 residues. Germline assignment: CDR1 SEHNR and CDR2 FQNEAQ (reference sequence). Trimming at V came to 2 bases and at J to 3 bases, leaving 10 bases not matched to a gene.

As DNA, the CDR3 is TGTGCCAGCAGTCCCCAGCGGACGGTCGGAGGGGAGCTGTTTTTT. Its translation: CASSPQRTVGGELFF. The chain links TRBV6-6 to TRBJ2-2; possible D gene TRBD2, 5 bases. From germline, CDR1 is MNHNY and CDR2 SVGAGI (reference sequence). V lost 5 bases and J lost 8, with 18 bases in between. This CDR3 region has 15 residues.

This chain joins TRBV12-3 or TRBV12-4 and TRBJ2-2, with D unresolved. This CDR3 is 14 amino acids long. Trimming left V 8 bases short and J 7 bases short, with 17 bases between. The CDR3 sequence is CASRPVGVIGELFF. DNA of the CDR3: TGTGCCAGCCGACCAGTCGGCGTAATCGGGGAGCTGTTTTTT.

The rearrangement links TRBV30 to TRBJ2-2, with a possible D match to TRBD1 (6 bases). Germline V CDR1 and CDR2: GTSNPN, SVGIG (reference sequence). The CDR3 covers 12 residues. The ends were cut back, 4 bases at V and 3 bases at J, with 6 bases in the middle. CDR3: CAWKGDTGELFF. For the CDR3, the DNA is TGTGCCTGGAAGGGGGACACCGGGGAGCTGTTTTTT.

This chain uses TRBV11-2 with TRBJ2-1; possibly TRBD2 for D (5 bases). With 1 base removed from V and 5 bases from J, the gap between germline ends came to 15 bases. The CDR3 spans 16 residues. The V gene's germline CDR1 is SGHAT and CDR2 FQNNGV. CDR3 amino acids: CASSLVSWPGDNEQFF. CDR3 sequence (DNA): TGTGCCAGCAGCTTAGTCTCTTGGCCCGGGGACAATGAGCAGTTCTTC.

This chain connects TRBV6-6 to TRBJ2-5, with D uncertain. Per germline, CDR1 MNHNY and CDR2 SVGAGI (reference sequence). This CDR3 is built from 16 residues. The germline V and J ends were trimmed by 7 bases and 2 bases, with 20 bases remaining between them. The CDR3 nucleotides are TGTGCCAGCACACCAACGATCGGAACCCAACAAGAGACCCAGTACTTC. This translates into CASTPTIGTQQETQYF.

The V and J genes are TRBV19 and TRBJ1-5, with a tentative D call TRBD1 (6 bases). Germline values: CDR1 LNHDA, CDR2 SQIVND (reference sequence). This CDR3 contains 15 residues. V was cut by 2 bases and J by 7 bases, with 15 bases left in between. The CDR3 coding sequence is TGTGCCAGTAGTATATGGGGGGCAGGGCGCCAGCCCCAGCATTTT. Residues: CASSIWGAGRQPQHF.

This clonotype was seen many times. V is TRBV19 and J is TRBJ2-3; perhaps TRBD1 as D (6 bases). This CDR3 has 15 residues. V was trimmed by 4 bases and J by 2 bases, leaving 13 bases between them. CDR1 is LNHDA and CDR2 is SQIVND in the germline V gene (reference sequence). This chain's CDR3 is CASSKAGVVTDTQYF. The CDR3 coding sequence is TGTGCCAGTAGTAAGGCAGGGGTTGTCACAGATACGCAGTATTTT.

The gene calls are TRBV7-9 and TRBJ1-3; D gene ambiguous. The germline V gene encodes CDR1 SEHNR and CDR2 FQNEAQ (reference sequence). The V end lost 1 base, the J end lost 0 bases, and 4 bases lay between the germline ends. The CDR3 covers 14 residues. The DNA for the CDR3 is TGTGCCAGCAGCTTAGGGGACTCTGGAAACACCATATATTTT. Translating gives CASSLGDSGNTIYF.